One and the same sample provided the 31 T cell receptor beta chains below, sequenced in a study of blood T cell repertoires in COVID-19. Here immunoSEQ multiplex PCR was the method, and the copy in TCRdb shows in-frame clones only, minus some. The data contain under 90,000 clones, approximately 91% of them singletons. The sequenced sample was peripheral blood. The receptors originated from a man between 65 and 80 years old with active or convalescent COVID-19.

The rearrangement joins TRBV5-4 to TRBJ2-1, with 9 bases aligning to TRBD2. Germline assignment: CDR1 SGHNT and CDR2 YYREEE (reference sequence). With V trimmed by 2 bases and J by 3 bases, 3 bases remained unmatched. This CDR3 contains 15 residues. CDR3 sequence reads: CASSLRLADYNEQFF. In DNA, the CDR3 is TGTGCCAGCAGCTTAAGACTAGCGGACTACAATGAGCAGTTCTTC.

This chain uses TRBV12-3 or TRBV12-4 with TRBJ2-1, with D hard to call. Trimming stripped 6 bases from V and 2 bases from J, with 5 bases between. The CDR3 totals 12 residues. CDR3 in DNA: TGTGCCAGCAGACAGACCTACAATGAGCAGTTCTTC. Translation: CASRQTYNEQFF.

The J gene is TRBJ1-3, the V gene TRBV18, with a possible D match to TRBD1 (5 bases). There are 14 residues in the CDR3. Germline CDR1 is KGHSH and CDR2 is LQKENI. Trimming took off 3 bases at V and 3 bases at J, with 9 bases between the two ends. DNA for the CDR3: TGTGCCAGCTCACCTAACAGGCTTGGAAACACCATATATTTT. Its protein product is CASSPNRLGNTIYF.

V usage is TRBV7-2 and J usage is TRBJ1-1; no firm D call. The CDR3 consists of 15 residues. CDR1 is SGHTA, CDR2 FQGNSA, per germline. Trimming stripped 1 base from V and 1 base from J, with 10 bases between. CDR3 bases: TGTGCCAGCAGCTTAGTCTGGGGAGGGAACACTGAAGCTTTCTTT. Translating gives CASSLVWGGNTEAFF.

This rearrangement joins TRBV15 to TRBJ2-3; 9 bases are a match to TRBD2. From germline, CDR1 is LNHNV and CDR2 YYDKDF (reference sequence). J lost 6 bases, V lost 9 bases, and 13 bases had no gene match. CDR3 length: 15 amino acids. The CDR3 is CATRDPGLAGDTQYF. CDR3 coding DNA: TGTGCCACGCGGGATCCGGGACTAGCAGGTGATACGCAGTATTTT.

The rearrangement joins TRBV7-6 to TRBJ1-2, with D possibly TRBD1 on 6 matching bases. CDR1 is SGHVS and CDR2 is FNYEAQ in the germline V gene. The CDR3 has 14 amino acids. Trimming pared 5 bases from V and 7 bases from J, leaving 17 bases between. The CDR3, as DNA: TGTGCCAGCAGCACCCCCGGGACAATAGGTGGCTACACCTTC. Its protein product is CASSTPGTIGGYTF.

V usage is TRBV27 and J usage is TRBJ2-1; 9 bases are shared with TRBD2. V lost 5 bases and J lost 2; bases outside the gene matches: 4. From germline, CDR1 is MNHEY and CDR2 SMNVEV (reference sequence). The CDR3 loop spans 15 amino acids. CDR3 amino acids: CASSPLAGTYNEQFF. The DNA for the CDR3 is TGTGCCAGCAGTCCACTAGCGGGTACCTACAATGAGCAGTTCTTC.

The chain has TRBV11-2 and TRBJ1-1; 7 bases map to TRBD1. Germline V gives CDR1 SGHAT, CDR2 FQNNGV. The CDR3 is 13 amino acids. V was pared by 3 bases and J by 5 bases, with 3 bases of the junction left unmatched. The CDR3 region is CASSFQGGTEAFF. The DNA for the CDR3 is TGTGCCAGCAGCTTTCAGGGGGGAACTGAAGCTTTCTTT. The full variable domain, in which reference TRBV11-2 and TRBJ1-1 provide the parts outside the CDR3, is EAGVAQSPRYKIIEKRQSVAFWCNPISGHATLYWYQQILGQGPKLLIQFQNNGVVDDSQLPKDRFSAERLKGVDSTLKIQPAKLEDSAVYLCASSFQGGTEAFFGQGTRLTVV.

V gene TRBV10-2 combines with J gene TRBJ2-1; 9 bases agree with TRBD1. The CDR3 consists of 13 residues. Germline V CDR1 and CDR2: WSHSY, SAAADI. J was trimmed by 9 bases and V by 7 bases; bases with no gene match: 7. The CDR3 nucleotides are TGCGCCAGCAAGGACAGGGGATGGGGTGAGCAGTTCTTC. It yields the protein CASKDRGWGEQFF.

The chain employs TRBV10-3 and TRBJ1-4, with 9 nucleotides matching TRBD1. The germline gives CDR1 ENHRY, CDR2 SYGVKD. With V trimmed by 5 bases and J by 4 bases, 5 bases remained unmatched. The CDR3 contains 15 residues. CDR3 sequence (DNA): TGTGCCATCAGTACAGGGGGCGCAGATAATGAAAAACTGTTTTTT. It translates to CAISTGGADNEKLFF.

CDR3 DNA sequence: TGTGCCACCAGCAGATTACAGGCGTCGAACACTGAAGCTTTCTTT. It is translated as CATSRLQASNTEAFF. The rearrangement joins TRBV15 to TRBJ1-1; possible D gene TRBD1, 5 bases. The V end lost 2 bases, the J end lost 1 base, and 11 bases lay between the germline ends. CDR3 length: 15 amino acids. Germline lookup yields CDR1 LNHNV and CDR2 YYDKDF (reference sequence).

The rearrangement joins TRBV5-8 to TRBJ2-1; D perhaps matches TRBD1 (6 bases). The germline CDR1 and CDR2 sequences are SGHTS and YDEGEE. Deletions cut 3 bases from V and 5 bases from J, with 12 bases between. This CDR3 spans 14 amino acids. The chain's CDR3 is CASSSETGNNEQFF. The CDR3 nucleotides are TGTGCCAGCAGCTCTGAGACAGGAAACAATGAGCAGTTCTTC.

This sequence joins TRBV5-8 and TRBJ2-3; the match to TRBD1 covers 11 bases. The ends lost 0 bases at V and 6 bases at J; junction bases unmatched: 3. This CDR3 is 15 amino acids long. From germline, CDR1 is SGHTS and CDR2 YDEGEE. The CDR3 coding sequence is TGTGCCAGCAGCTTGGCAGGACAGGGGGCGGATACGCAGTATTTT. Translated, it gives CASSLAGQGADTQYF.

The CDR3 spells CASSVEGTGGNSPLHF. CDR3 bases: TGTGCCAGCAGCGTAGAGGGGACAGGGGGCAATTCACCCCTCCACTTT. The chain links TRBV9 to TRBJ1-6; 12 bases are shared with TRBD1. Germline CDR1 SGDLS, CDR2 YYNGEE. The CDR3 sequence is 16 residues long. V lost 0 bases and J lost 7; bases outside the gene matches: 2.

The chain recombines TRBV7-8 with TRBJ2-5; TRBD2 aligns across 13 bases. This CDR3 is 19 amino acids long. Germline CDR1 SGHVS, CDR2 FQNEAQ. V lost 6 bases to trimming and J lost 5 bases; unmatched junction nucleotides: 18. CDR3 in amino acids: CASSRNFRLAGGRGETQYF. CDR3 nucleotide sequence: TGTGCCAGCAGTAGAAACTTTCGACTAGCGGGGGGCCGGGGGGAGACCCAGTACTTC.

Here the CDR3 DNA reads TGTGCCAGCAGCCTTCGACTAGCGGGGACTTCAGATACGCAGTATTTT. Translating it yields CASSLRLAGTSDTQYF. This chain connects TRBV3-1 (or the pseudogene TRBV3-2) to TRBJ2-3, with 11 bases that match TRBD2. Germline V gene data show CDR1 as LGHDT and CDR2 as YNNKEL (reference sequence). The CDR3 runs to 16 residues. After removal of 4 bases from V and 4 bases from J, the junction contained 7 bases not matched to a gene.

The gene calls are TRBV6-5 and TRBJ1-2; the match to TRBD1 covers 7 bases. The CDR3 is 16 residues long. Trimming cost V 4 bases and J 4 bases; bases outside gene matches: 12. Per the germline V gene, CDR1 is MNHEY and CDR2 is SVGAGI. CDR3: CASSSITTGMGYGYTF. In DNA form, the CDR3 reads TGTGCCAGCAGTTCAATCACGACAGGGATGGGCTATGGCTACACCTTC.

V usage is TRBV2 and J usage is TRBJ1-6; D unresolved. V lost 3 bases, J lost 9 bases, and 3 bases lay in between. The CDR3 loop spans 11 amino acids. Germline CDR1 reads SNHLY; CDR2 reads FYNNEI. The CDR3 coding sequence is TGTGCCAGCAGTGATCGTTCACCCCTCCACTTT. It translates to CASSDRSPLHF.

This chain uses TRBV5-1 with TRBJ1-2, with unresolved D. This CDR3 is built from 16 residues. The germline V gene encodes CDR1 SGHRS and CDR2 YFSETQ. Trimming removed 4 bases at V and 2 bases at J, with 18 bases between. The CDR3 loop is CASSPGDSRANYGYTF. The CDR3 nucleotides read TGCGCCAGCAGCCCCGGTGACTCTAGAGCCAACTATGGCTACACCTTC.

The chain links TRBV5-4 to TRBJ2-5, with TRBD2 identical over 12 bases. This CDR3 is 15 amino acids long. Germline V lookup: CDR1 SGHNT, CDR2 YYREEE (reference sequence). The V gene end was trimmed by 3 bases and the J gene end by 3 bases; junction bases not matched to a gene: 3. The CDR3 coding sequence is TGTGCCAGCAGCTCTAGCGGGGGGGCGGAAGAGACCCAGTACTTC. Amino acids: CASSSSGGAEETQYF.

The V gene is TRBV10-1, the J gene TRBJ2-7, with TRBD1 identical over 11 bases. CDR1 WNHNN and CDR2 SYGVQD come from the germline V gene (reference sequence). V lost 2 bases to trimming and J lost 5 bases; unmatched junction nucleotides: 2. This CDR3 comprises 14 residues. In DNA form, the CDR3 reads TGCGCCAGCAGTGAGCCGGGACAGGGGGACGAGCAGTACTTC. This translates into CASSEPGQGDEQYF.

This chain connects TRBV5-1 to TRBJ1-1, with D tentatively TRBD1 (6 bases). The CDR3 runs to 15 residues. The germline CDR1 and CDR2 sequences are SGHRS and YFSETQ. Trimming took off 0 bases at V and 1 base at J, with 10 bases between the two ends. The CDR3 DNA follows: TGCGCCAGCAGCTTGGGCTCGACAGGGAACACTGAAGCTTTCTTT. Its translation: CASSLGSTGNTEAFF.

The rearrangement uses TRBV28 and TRBJ1-6, with 7 bases that match TRBD1. In germline, CDR1 is MDHEN, CDR2 SYDVKM. J gave up 9 bases and V 6 bases, and 11 bases lay outside the gene matches. This CDR3 spans 15 amino acids. The chain's CDR3 is CASRSNRGEASPLHF. In DNA, the CDR3 is TGTGCCAGCAGGTCGAACAGGGGTGAGGCTTCACCCCTCCACTTT.

This sequence joins TRBV7-9 and TRBJ2-3; the match to TRBD2 covers 10 bases. CDR1 is SEHNR and CDR2 is FQNEAQ in the germline V gene (reference sequence). The CDR3 has 17 amino acids. The J segment lost 3 bases and the V segment lost 0 bases, leaving 6 bases of the junction unmatched. DNA of the CDR3: TGTGCCAGCAGCTTAGCACTAGCGGGGTTGGAGACAGATACGCAGTATTTT. Its protein is CASSLALAGLETDTQYF.

The V and J genes are TRBV7-2 and TRBJ2-1; 9 bases match TRBD2. The V segment lost 1 base and the J segment 8 bases; nucleotides outside the gene matches: 6. Germline V gives CDR1 SGHTA, CDR2 FQGNSA. This CDR3 has 15 amino acids. The CDR3 reads CASSLGGGAKHEQFF. The CDR3 DNA is TGTGCCAGCAGCTTAGGCGGGGGGGCAAAACATGAGCAGTTCTTC.

The V gene is TRBV18, the J gene TRBJ2-3; 11 bases map to TRBD2. In germline, CDR1 is KGHSH, CDR2 LQKENI. CDR3 length: 15 amino acids. Unmatched junction bases numbered 4, after V lost 3 bases and J lost 5 bases. DNA for the CDR3: TGTGCCAGCTCACCTGGGACTAGCGGAGAAGATACGCAGTATTTT. Its translation is CASSPGTSGEDTQYF.

The rearrangement uses TRBV7-9 and TRBJ1-1; a possible D gene is TRBD1 (5 bases). Germline V lookup: CDR1 SEHNR, CDR2 FQNEAQ (reference sequence). This CDR3 has 13 residues. V was clipped by 4 bases and J by 4 bases, with 10 bases between them. The CDR3 DNA reads as TGTGCCAGCAGCTGGGGGGACCGCACTGAAGCTTTCTTT. Translation: CASSWGDRTEAFF.

V and J are TRBV5-5 and TRBJ1-1, with 7 positions matching TRBD1. J gave up 1 base and V 1 base, and 7 bases lay outside the gene matches. The CDR3 sequence is 16 residues long. The germline V gene has CDR1 SGHKS and CDR2 YYEKEE (reference sequence). The CDR3: CASSLRVGGGNTEAFF. CDR3 DNA sequence: TGTGCCAGCAGCTTGCGGGTAGGGGGCGGGAACACTGAAGCTTTCTTT.

The chain has TRBV7-8 and TRBJ1-5; the match to TRBD1 covers 7 bases. V was pared by 0 bases and J by 4 bases, with 9 bases of the junction left unmatched. CDR3 length: 17 residues. The germline CDR1 and CDR2 sequences are SGHVS and FQNEAQ. The CDR3 spells CASSLALITGENQPQHF. The CDR3 nucleotides are TGTGCCAGCAGCTTAGCGCTAATCACAGGGGAGAATCAGCCCCAGCATTTT.

Only a few counts were recorded for this clone. The genes are TRBV11-2 and TRBJ2-5, with 7 bases that match TRBD2. The CDR3 length is 16 residues. Germline assignment: CDR1 SGHAT and CDR2 FQNNGV. V gave up 1 base and J gave up 2 bases; unmatched junction bases: 7. The CDR3 bases are TGTGCCAGCAGCTTAGTGAGTTTGCGGGGGCAAGAGACCCAGTACTTC. Translating it yields CASSLVSLRGQETQYF.

The chain is built from TRBV3-1 (or the pseudogene TRBV3-2) and TRBJ1-2; D not certain. This CDR3 comprises 14 residues. Germline V gene lookup returns CDR1 LGHDT and CDR2 YNNKEL (reference sequence). With 4 bases removed from V and 8 bases from J, the gap between germline ends came to 17 bases. CDR3 amino acids: CASSLNGPRKGYTF. For the CDR3, the DNA is TGTGCCAGCAGCCTAAATGGGCCCCGAAAAGGCTACACCTTC.